The source of this T cell receptor (beta chain) is a study of blood T cells in healthy people across ages. This clonotype was recorded many times. The CDR3 covers 15 residues. In germline, CDR1 is SGHTA, CDR2 FQGNSA. Losses at the gene ends were 5 bases for V and 2 bases for J; bases not matched to a gene: 6. With a J-beta primer mix and a sample-barcoded 5' primer, a second PCR ran 7 to 11 cycles. TCRdb recomputed calls from the 5' RACE reads with MiXCR, one row per CDR3 protein. The table has over 550,000 distinct CDR3 sequences, around 31% seen once. The sequenced sample was blood. The chain joins TRBV7-2 to TRBJ2-1, with TRBD1 identical over 7 bases. This clonotype was sampled from a woman aged 80 or older in good health. The CDR3: CASSEGASTYNEQFF. CDR3 bases: TGTGCCAGCAGCGAGGGGGCCTCAACCTACAATGAGCAGTTCTTC.